One and the same sample provided the 15 T cell receptor beta chains below, sequenced in a study of T cells in Graves' hyperthyroidism and ophthalmopathy. RNA transcripts yielded amplified TCR beta CDR3 regions. A first-round RT-PCR of the TCR CDR3 used the HTBI primer set. TCRdb re-derived calls from the multiplex PCR reads in MiXCR, one entry per CDR3 protein. The sample lists hundreds of thousands of distinct CDR3 sequences, around 15% occurring once. Source material: blood. These receptors all come from a woman aged 18-29 years with Graves' hyperthyroidism.

The table lists this clonotype with a few counts. This chain links TRBV13 with TRBJ2-2; tentative D call: TRBD2 (5 bases). Germline CDR1 reads PRHDT; CDR2 reads FYEKMQ (reference sequence). Trimming removed 5 bases at V and 4 bases at J, with 17 bases between. The CDR3 has 16 amino acids. The CDR3 coding sequence is TGTGCCAGCAGCCTGAAGGTGGACTGGATCACCGGGGAGCTGTTTTTT. Translating gives CASSLKVDWITGELFF.

At least ten counts were recorded for this clonotype. The chain has TRBV7-9 and TRBJ1-2; D perhaps matches TRBD1 (6 bases). The CDR3 has 16 amino acids. From germline, CDR1 is SEHNR and CDR2 FQNEAQ (reference sequence). The germline V and J ends were trimmed by 6 bases and 0 bases, with 17 bases remaining between them. CDR3 sequence reads: CASSTTGHPANYGYTF. DNA for the CDR3: TGTGCCAGCAGTACTACGGGACACCCGGCTAACTATGGCTACACCTTC.

This clonotype came up many times. CDR3 in DNA: TGTGCCAGCAGCCTAAAATTGGAGGGAAATACTGAAGCTTTCTTT. Protein: CASSLKLEGNTEAFF. The chain carries TRBV13 and TRBJ1-1, with D uncertain. The CDR3 extends over 15 amino acids. V lost 5 bases and J 5 bases, leaving 18 bases between the germline ends. Germline V gene data show CDR1 as PRHDT and CDR2 as FYEKMQ (reference sequence). The whole variable domain, remainder taken from reference TRBV13 and TRBJ1-1, is AAGVIQSPRHLIKEKRETATLKCYPIPRHDTVYWYQQGPGQDPQFLISFYEKMQSDKGSIPDRFSAQQFSDYHSELNMSSLELGDSALYFCASSLKLEGNTEAFFGQGTRLTVV.

The rearrangement links TRBV12-3 or TRBV12-4 to TRBJ2-5, with D perhaps given as TRBD1 or TRBD2 (5 bases each). V dropped 3 bases and J dropped 11 bases, with 13 bases sitting between them. This CDR3 comprises 12 residues. The CDR3 sequence: CASSLTVWGQYF. The DNA for the CDR3 is TGTGCCAGCAGTTTGACCGTCTGGGGGCAGTACTTC.

The V gene is TRBV6-1, the J gene TRBJ2-5; 8 positions match TRBD2. V trimming: 6 bases; J trimming: 3 bases; junction bases outside the gene matches: 9. Germline V gene data show CDR1 as MNHNS and CDR2 as SASEGT. The CDR3 runs 15 residues. CDR3 sequence (DNA): TGTGCCAGCAGCCCTCCGGGACTAGGGGAAGAGACCCAGTACTTC. It specifies CASSPPGLGEETQYF.

This clonotype was detected only a few times. The genes are TRBV9 and TRBJ2-2; 11 bases align to TRBD2. V shed 3 bases, J shed 4 bases, and the junction held 8 bases outside the gene matches. Germline V gene sequence: CDR1 SGDLS, CDR2 YYNGEE. The length of the CDR3 is 17 residues. CDR3 residues: CASSDPSTSGVTGELFF. CDR3 coding DNA: TGTGCCAGCAGCGACCCCTCGACTAGCGGGGTCACCGGGGAGCTGTTTTTT.

CDR3 DNA: TGTGCCTGGATATACGACAGGCCAGGCTCTGGGGCCAACGTCCTGACTTTC. This gives the protein CAWIYDRPGSGANVLTF. The gene calls are TRBV30 and TRBJ2-6; the D gene is possibly TRBD1 (6 bases). Germline values: CDR1 GTSNPN, CDR2 SVGIG (reference sequence). Trimming cost V 4 bases and J 0 bases, with 16 bases left between them. The CDR3 sequence is 17 residues long. The whole variable domain, remainder taken from reference TRBV30 and TRBJ2-6, is SQTIHQWPATLVQPVGSPLSLECTVEGTSNPNLYWYRQAAGRGLQLLFYSVGIGQISSEVPQNLSASRPQDRQFILSSKKLLLSDSGFYLCAWIYDRPGSGANVLTFGAGSRLTVL.

The V gene is TRBV15, the J gene TRBJ1-2; D may be TRBD1 (5 bases). Germline V gene data show CDR1 as LNHNV and CDR2 as YYDKDF (reference sequence). The CDR3 has 16 amino acids. V shed 5 bases and J shed 3 bases, with 19 bases lying between them. CDR3 nucleotides: TGTGCCACCAGCGCCCTTCACTCCACAGGCTACTATGGCTACACCTTC. Translation: CATSALHSTGYYGYTF. The entire variable domain, with the rest obtained from reference TRBV15 and TRBJ1-2, is as follows: DAMVIQNPRYQVTQFGKPVTLSCSQTLNHNVMYWYQQKSSQAPKLLFHYYDKDFNNEADTPDNFQSRRPNTSFCFLDIRSPGLGDTAMYLCATSALHSTGYYGYTFGSGTRLTVV.

In its sample, this clonotype was seen many times. The genes are TRBV20-1 and TRBJ2-1; 12 nucleotides line up with TRBD2. The V segment lost 4 bases and the J segment 0 bases; nucleotides outside the gene matches: 1. This CDR3 spans 15 amino acids. Germline assignment: CDR1 DFQATT and CDR2 SNEGSKA (reference sequence). CDR3 bases: TGCAGTGCTACTAGCGGGAGGGCCTCCTACAATGAGCAGTTCTTC. As protein: CSATSGRASYNEQFF.

This clonotype has a count of ten or more. J is TRBJ1-5 and V is TRBV20-1, with a tentative D call TRBD1 (5 bases). In germline, CDR1 is DFQATT, CDR2 SNEGSKA (reference sequence). Trimming shortened V by 2 bases and J by 0 bases, and 14 bases separated the two germline ends. This CDR3 spans 16 amino acids. This CDR3 is CSARLGVGDSNQPQHF. The CDR3 DNA reads TGCAGTGCTAGATTGGGGGTTGGGGATAGCAATCAGCCCCAGCATTTT.

This clonotype showed up just a few times. The J gene is TRBJ2-1, the V gene TRBV20-1, with D perhaps assigned TRBD1 or TRBD2 (6 bases each). This CDR3 comprises 13 residues. V was cut by 6 bases and J by 4 bases, with 13 bases left in between. Germline V CDR1 and CDR2: DFQATT, SNEGSKA (reference sequence). Here the CDR3 reads CSAGGGAYNEQFF. The CDR3 bases are TGCAGTGCGGGGGGCGGTGCATACAATGAGCAGTTCTTC.

This clonotype was recorded many times. The chain carries TRBV20-1 and TRBJ2-1; 7 bases are a match to TRBD2. This CDR3 contains 15 residues. The germline V gene has CDR1 DFQATT and CDR2 SNEGSKA (reference sequence). Losses at the gene ends were 3 bases for V and 8 bases for J; bases not matched to a gene: 13. CDR3 DNA: TGCAGTGCTAGTCTTGGAGACCGGGAGGCCGATGAGCAGTTCTTC. Protein: CSASLGDREADEQFF.

There are many counts of this clonotype. The rearrangement uses TRBV18 and TRBJ1-1; D is unresolved. The length of the CDR3 is 15 residues. Germline CDR1 is KGHSH and CDR2 is LQKENI. The germline V and J ends were trimmed by 2 bases and 5 bases, with 15 bases remaining between them. The CDR3 here is CASSPGRSVRTEAFF. In DNA form, the CDR3 reads TGTGCCAGCTCACCAGGCCGGTCAGTGAGAACTGAAGCTTTCTTT.

This rearrangement joins TRBV10-3 to TRBJ2-3, with D perhaps matching TRBD1 (6 bases). V was pared by 11 bases and J by 0 bases, with 15 bases between. The CDR3 extends over 14 amino acids. Germline values: CDR1 ENHRY, CDR2 SYGVKD. Here the CDR3 reads CAGGSRRSTDTQYF. CDR3 coding DNA: TGTGCCGGGGGCTCAAGACGAAGCACAGATACGCAGTATTTT.

The CDR3 sequence is CASSQGGDVFSSYNEQFF. CDR3 nucleotides: TGCGCCAGCAGCCAGGGTGGGGATGTCTTCTCCTCCTACAATGAGCAGTTCTTC. The chain joins TRBV4-3 to TRBJ2-1, with D unresolved. This CDR3 contains 18 residues. From germline, CDR1 is LGHNA and CDR2 YSLEER. V dropped 3 bases and J dropped 0 bases, with 18 bases sitting between them.